What follows are 4 T cell receptor beta chains derived from one specimen sequenced in a study of T cell responses to AZD1222 COVID-19 vaccine. Produced via immunoSEQ multiplex PCR; TCRdb's table is partial and in-frame only. The table includes around 150,000 clones, just over 90% detected once. Material: peripheral blood, obtained 28 days after the second AZD1222 dose. These receptors were collected from an adult who received the AZD1222 COVID-19 vaccine.

V and J are TRBV9 and TRBJ2-1; the match to TRBD1 covers 9 bases. CDR1 is SGDLS and CDR2 is YYNGEE in the germline V gene. The junction had 9 bases not matched to a gene; V was cut back by 4 bases and J by 10 bases. CDR3 length: 14 amino acids. CDR3 coding DNA: TGTGCCAGCAGCAAAAGGACAGGGGCGGAGGAGCAGTTCTTC. Its protein is CASSKRTGAEEQFF.

The chain combines TRBV19 with TRBJ1-1; D possibly corresponds to TRBD1 (5 bases). Germline-derived CDR1 and CDR2 are LNHDA and SQIVND (reference sequence). Trimming stripped 4 bases from V and 1 base from J, with 10 bases between. The CDR3 contains 14 residues. The CDR3 spells CASSRPGPNTEAFF. CDR3 bases: TGTGCCAGTAGTAGGCCGGGACCGAACACTGAAGCTTTCTTT.

The V gene is TRBV19, the J gene TRBJ2-3; D gene unclear. The CDR3 is made up of 16 amino acids. CDR1 and CDR2 (germline): LNHDA, SQIVND (reference sequence). V lost 1 base and J lost 6, with 17 bases in between. The CDR3: CASSIVGPPFSDTQYF. The CDR3 DNA reads as TGTGCCAGTAGTATAGTTGGTCCCCCGTTCTCCGATACGCAGTATTTT.

With respect to this clone: An end of the junction differs from the germline gene, which may be a read error. This chain connects TRBV14 to TRBJ2-2; tentative D call: TRBD1 (6 bases). This CDR3 has 17 amino acids. The germline gives CDR1 SGHDN, CDR2 FVKESK. CDR3: CASSQTITGMNAGELFF. CDR3 sequence (DNA): TGTGCCAGCAGCCAAACGATTACAGGGATGAACGCCGGGGAGCTGTTTTTT. Supplemented by reference TRBV14 and TRBJ2-2, the full variable domain reads EAGVTQFPSHSVIEKGQTVTLRCDPISGHDNLYWYRRVMGKEIKFLLHFVKESKQDESGMPNNRFLAERTGGTYSTLKVQPAELEDSGVYFCASSQTITGMNAGELFFGEGSRLTVL.